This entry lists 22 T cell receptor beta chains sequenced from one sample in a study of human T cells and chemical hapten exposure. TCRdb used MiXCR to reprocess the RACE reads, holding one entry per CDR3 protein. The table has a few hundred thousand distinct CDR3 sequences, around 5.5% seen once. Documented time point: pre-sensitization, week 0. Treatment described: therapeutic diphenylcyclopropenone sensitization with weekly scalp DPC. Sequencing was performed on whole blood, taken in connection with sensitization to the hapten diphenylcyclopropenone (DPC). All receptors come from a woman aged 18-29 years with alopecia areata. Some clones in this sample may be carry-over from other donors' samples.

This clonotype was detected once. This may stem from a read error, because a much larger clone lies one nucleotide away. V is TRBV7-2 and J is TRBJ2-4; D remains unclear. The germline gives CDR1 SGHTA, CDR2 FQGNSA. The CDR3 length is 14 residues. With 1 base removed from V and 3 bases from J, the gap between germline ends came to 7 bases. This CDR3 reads CASSLDSVKNIQYF. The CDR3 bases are TGTGCCAGCAGCTTAGATTCGGTCAAAAACATTCAGTACTTC.

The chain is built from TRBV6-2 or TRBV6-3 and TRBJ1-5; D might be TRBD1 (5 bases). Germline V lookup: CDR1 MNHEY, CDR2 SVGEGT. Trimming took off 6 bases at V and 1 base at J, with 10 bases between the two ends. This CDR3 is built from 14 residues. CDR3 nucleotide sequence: TGTGCCAGCAGATCGTCAGGGAGCAATCAGCCCCAGCATTTT. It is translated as CASRSSGSNQPQHF.

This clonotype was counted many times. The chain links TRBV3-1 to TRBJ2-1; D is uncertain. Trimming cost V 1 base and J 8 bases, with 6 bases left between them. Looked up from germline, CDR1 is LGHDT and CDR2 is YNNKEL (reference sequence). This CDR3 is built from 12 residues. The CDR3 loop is CASSQVIDEQFF. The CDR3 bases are TGTGCCAGCAGCCAAGTCATCGATGAGCAGTTCTTC.

The CDR3 sequence is CASSLSGLAGVADTQYF. In DNA, the CDR3 is TGTGCCAGCAGCTTATCAGGGCTAGCGGGGGTGGCAGATACGCAGTATTTT. V and J are TRBV7-9 and TRBJ2-3; 10 nucleotides agree with TRBD2. There are 17 residues in the CDR3. Germline trimming cut 2 bases from V and 4 bases from J; bases unmatched to any gene: 9. Germline V gene lookup returns CDR1 SEHNR and CDR2 FQNEAQ (reference sequence).

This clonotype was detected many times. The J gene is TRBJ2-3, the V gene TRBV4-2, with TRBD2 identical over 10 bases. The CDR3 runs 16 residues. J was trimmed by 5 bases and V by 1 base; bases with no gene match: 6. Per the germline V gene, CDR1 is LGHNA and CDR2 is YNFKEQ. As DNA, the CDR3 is TGTGCCAGCAGCCAAGTGGCTAGCGGGGGCCAAGATACGCAGTATTTT. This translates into CASSQVASGGQDTQYF.

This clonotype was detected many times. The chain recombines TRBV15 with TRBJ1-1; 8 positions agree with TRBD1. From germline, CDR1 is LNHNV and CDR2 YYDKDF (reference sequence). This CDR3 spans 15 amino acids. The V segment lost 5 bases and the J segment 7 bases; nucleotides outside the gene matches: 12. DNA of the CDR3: TGTGCCACCAGCTTTGGAGGCAGGGGGCAGGATGAAGCTTTCTTT. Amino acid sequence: CATSFGGRGQDEAFF.

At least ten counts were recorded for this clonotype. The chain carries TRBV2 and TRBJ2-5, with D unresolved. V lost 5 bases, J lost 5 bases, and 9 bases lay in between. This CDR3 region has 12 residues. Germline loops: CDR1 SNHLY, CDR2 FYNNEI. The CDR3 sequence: CASSQDGETQYF. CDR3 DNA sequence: TGTGCCAGCAGTCAGGACGGGGAGACCCAGTACTTC.

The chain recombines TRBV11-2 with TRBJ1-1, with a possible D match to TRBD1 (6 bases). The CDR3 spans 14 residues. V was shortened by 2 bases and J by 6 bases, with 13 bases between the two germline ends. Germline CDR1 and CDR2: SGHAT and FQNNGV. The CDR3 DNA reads TGTGCCAGCAGCTTATCAGGGGTCGACGCTGAAGCTTTCTTT. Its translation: CASSLSGVDAEAFF.

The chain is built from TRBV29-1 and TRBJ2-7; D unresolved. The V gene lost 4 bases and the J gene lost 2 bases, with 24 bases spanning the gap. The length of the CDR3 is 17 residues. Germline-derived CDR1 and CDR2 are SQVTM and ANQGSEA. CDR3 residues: CSVVVPRNALVAYEQYF. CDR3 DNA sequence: TGCAGCGTTGTTGTCCCAAGGAACGCTCTAGTCGCCTACGAGCAGTACTTC.

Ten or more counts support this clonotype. CDR3 nucleotide sequence: TGTGCCAGCAGTCCACCAAATCAGCCCCAGCATTTT. It yields the protein CASSPPNQPQHF. This rearrangement joins TRBV12-3 or TRBV12-4 to TRBJ1-5; no firm D call. The CDR3 totals 12 residues. The V gene lost 5 bases and the J gene lost 4 bases, with 6 bases spanning the gap.

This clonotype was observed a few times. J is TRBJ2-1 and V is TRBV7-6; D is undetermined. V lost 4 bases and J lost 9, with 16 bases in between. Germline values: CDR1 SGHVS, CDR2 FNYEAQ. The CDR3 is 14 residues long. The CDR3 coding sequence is TGTGCCAGCAGCTCCGGAAGGGCGGACGGTGAGCAGTTCTTC. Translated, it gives CASSSGRADGEQFF.

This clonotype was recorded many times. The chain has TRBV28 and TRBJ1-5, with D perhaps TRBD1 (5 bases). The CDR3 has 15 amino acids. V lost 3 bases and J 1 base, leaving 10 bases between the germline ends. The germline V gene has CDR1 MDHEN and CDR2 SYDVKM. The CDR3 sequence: CASSLGPGSNQPQHF. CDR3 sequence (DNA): TGTGCCAGCAGTTTGGGCCCAGGGAGCAATCAGCCCCAGCATTTT.

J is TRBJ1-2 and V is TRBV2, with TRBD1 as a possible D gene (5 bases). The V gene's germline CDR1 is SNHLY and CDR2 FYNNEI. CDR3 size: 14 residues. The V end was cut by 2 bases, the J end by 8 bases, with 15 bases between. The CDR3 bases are TGTGCCAGCAGTGAAACGCCAACAGGAGAGGGCTACACCTTC. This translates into CASSETPTGEGYTF.

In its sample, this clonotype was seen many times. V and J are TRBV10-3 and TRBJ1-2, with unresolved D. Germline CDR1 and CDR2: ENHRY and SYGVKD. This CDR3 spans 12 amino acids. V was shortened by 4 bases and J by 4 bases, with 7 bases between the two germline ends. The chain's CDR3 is CAISGEPYGYTF. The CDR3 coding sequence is TGTGCCATCAGTGGGGAACCCTATGGCTACACCTTC.

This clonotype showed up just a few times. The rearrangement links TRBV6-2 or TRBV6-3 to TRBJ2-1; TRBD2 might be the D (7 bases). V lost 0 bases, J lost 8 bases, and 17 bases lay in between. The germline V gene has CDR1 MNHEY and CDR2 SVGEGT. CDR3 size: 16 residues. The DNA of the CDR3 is TGTGCCAGCAGTTACTCAAGGGGGGGGGCAATAGATGAGCAGTTCTTC. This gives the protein CASSYSRGGAIDEQFF.

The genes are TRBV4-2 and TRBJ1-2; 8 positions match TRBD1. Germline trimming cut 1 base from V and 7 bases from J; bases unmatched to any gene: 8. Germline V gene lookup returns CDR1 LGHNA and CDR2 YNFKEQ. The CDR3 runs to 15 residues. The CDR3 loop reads CASSQGSWTGTGYTF. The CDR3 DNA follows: TGTGCCAGCAGCCAAGGTTCATGGACAGGGACTGGCTACACCTTC.

CDR3 region: CASSVGDEQFF. The CDR3 nucleotides are TGTGCCAGCAGCGTAGGGGATGAGCAGTTCTTC. V gene TRBV9 combines with J gene TRBJ2-1; no definite D call. The V end was cut by 0 bases, the J end by 8 bases, with 3 bases between. Germline CDR1 and CDR2: SGDLS and YYNGEE. The CDR3 loop spans 11 amino acids.

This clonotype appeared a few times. The CDR3 loop reads CSARVRWQFF. CDR3 sequence (DNA): TGCAGTGCTAGAGTACGGTGGCAGTTCTTC. This rearrangement joins TRBV20-1 to TRBJ2-1, with D unresolved. The CDR3 is made up of 10 amino acids. V shed 1 base and J shed 12 bases, with 7 bases lying between them. The germline V gene has CDR1 DFQATT and CDR2 SNEGSKA (reference sequence).

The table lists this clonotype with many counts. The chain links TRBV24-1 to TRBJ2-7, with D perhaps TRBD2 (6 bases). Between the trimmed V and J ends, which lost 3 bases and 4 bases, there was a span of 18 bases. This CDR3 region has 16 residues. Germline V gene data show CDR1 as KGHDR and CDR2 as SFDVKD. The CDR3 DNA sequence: TGTGCCACCAGTGATGGGGGACTGACCCAAGGGTACGAGCAGTACTTC. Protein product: CATSDGGLTQGYEQYF.

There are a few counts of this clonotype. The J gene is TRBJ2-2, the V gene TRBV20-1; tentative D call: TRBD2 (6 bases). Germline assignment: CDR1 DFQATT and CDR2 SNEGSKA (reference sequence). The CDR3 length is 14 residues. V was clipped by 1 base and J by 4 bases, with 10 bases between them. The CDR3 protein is CSARVGTFTGELFF. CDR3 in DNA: TGCAGTGCTAGAGTGGGGACTTTCACCGGGGAGCTGTTTTTT.

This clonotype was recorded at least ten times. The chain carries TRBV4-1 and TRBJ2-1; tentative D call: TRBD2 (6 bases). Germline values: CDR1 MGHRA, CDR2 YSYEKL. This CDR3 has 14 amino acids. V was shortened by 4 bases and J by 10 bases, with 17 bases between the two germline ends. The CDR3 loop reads CASSLGGTTTEQFF. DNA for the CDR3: TGCGCCAGCAGCCTCGGCGGGACCACCACCGAGCAGTTCTTC.

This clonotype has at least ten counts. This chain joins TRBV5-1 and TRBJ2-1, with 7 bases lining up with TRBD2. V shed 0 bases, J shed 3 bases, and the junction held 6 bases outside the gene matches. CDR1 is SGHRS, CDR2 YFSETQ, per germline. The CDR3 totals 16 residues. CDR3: CASSLGAGEYYNEQFF. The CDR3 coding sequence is TGCGCCAGCAGCTTGGGTGCGGGGGAGTACTACAATGAGCAGTTCTTC.